This T cell receptor beta chain was profiled in a study of CD8+CD57+ T cells in acquired aplastic anemia. On the study more broadly: Mean read depth for CD4+ cells from healthy donors was roughly 11 million.

General study results and limits: Controls did not differ significantly from patients in CD8+ Simpson's diversity. Both patients and controls carried the same twenty-nine CD8+ CDR3 sequences.

Template material for TCR beta VDJ and CDR3 profiling consisted of genomic DNA. MiXCR, applied by TCRdb to the reads, yields one record per CDR3 protein. The sample lists 150,000 to 200,000 distinct CDR3 sequences, 35% to 55% occurring once. This clonotype was counted many times. Its cognate antigen is unknown. CDR3 length: 14 residues. Germline values: CDR1 LNHDA, CDR2 SQIVND (reference sequence). V shed 5 bases, J shed 9 bases, and the junction held 9 bases outside the gene matches. The sequence came from a human donor in good health. Sequenced sample: sorted CD4+, CD8+, or CD8+CD57+ T cells (not recorded which) from PBMCs. The chain carries TRBV19 and TRBJ1-5; TRBD1 agrees at 8 bases. The DNA for the CDR3 is TGTGCCAGTAGTGTCGGACAGGGAATGGTGCCCCAGCATTTT. Protein sequence: CASSVGQGMVPQHF. Drawing the rest from reference TRBV19 and TRBJ1-5, the complete variable domain is DGGITQSPKYLFRKEGQNVTLSCEQNLNHDAMYWYRQDPGQGLRLIYYSQIVNDFQKGDIAEGYSVSREKKESFPLTVTSAQKNPTAFYLCASSVGQGMVPQHFGDGTRLSIL.